This T cell receptor (beta chain) was sequenced during a study of early stage breast cancer tumors. The data were produced by immunoSEQ multiplex PCR, yet TCRdb's version contains in-frame clones alone and is incomplete. Of about 51,000 clones listed, 78% are singletons. The source material was blood. The source is a person aged 40 to 49 with breast cancer.

As DNA, the CDR3 is TGTGCCTGGAGTGTAGCCGGTGGGGGGATGAACACTGAAGCTTTCTTT. This sequence encodes CAWSVAGGGMNTEAFF. This chain connects TRBV30 to TRBJ1-1; maybe TRBD1 (5 bases). V was clipped by 0 bases and J by 0 bases, with 14 bases between them. The CDR3 length is 16 residues. Germline-derived CDR1 and CDR2 are GTSNPN and SVGIG (reference sequence).